The present T cell receptor (beta chain) was sequenced within a study of T cell responses to AZD1222 COVID-19 vaccine. General study points: As reported, nearly half of all spike-specific TCRs target variant regions that are unmutated. There were vaccine-associated CD4 TCRs across spike, dominant at 160-218 and 743-854. Baseline seropositivity characterized only six AZD1222 recipients. Sampling captured repertoires only after the peak T cell response.

Worth noting for this clone: Its target is not known.

CDR1 and CDR2 (germline): SGHTA, FQGTGA. The CDR3 length is 16 residues. The V and J ends lost 5 bases and 5 bases, in that order; junction bases with no gene match: 7. Libraries were prepared by immunoSEQ multiplex PCR; TCRdb keeps only in-frame clonotypes and omits some of them. The table lists 150,000 to 190,000 clones, roughly nine tenths of them singletons. The gene calls are TRBV7-3 and TRBJ1-6; 9 bases are shared with TRBD1. The sequencing used peripheral blood, collected after recovery from COVID-19. This sequence originates from an adult who had recovered from COVID-19. CDR3 loop: CASSRGGQGNNSPLHF. Written as DNA, the CDR3 is TGTGCCAGCAGCAGAGGGGGACAGGGAAATAATTCACCCCTCCACTTT. Complete variable domain (other parts from reference TRBV7-3 and TRBJ1-6): GAGVSQTPSNKVTEKGKYVELRCDPISGHTALYWYRQSLGQGPEFLIYFQGTGAADDSGLPNDRFFAVRPEGSVSTLKIQRTERGDSAVYLCASSRGGQGNNSPLHFGNGTRLTVT.